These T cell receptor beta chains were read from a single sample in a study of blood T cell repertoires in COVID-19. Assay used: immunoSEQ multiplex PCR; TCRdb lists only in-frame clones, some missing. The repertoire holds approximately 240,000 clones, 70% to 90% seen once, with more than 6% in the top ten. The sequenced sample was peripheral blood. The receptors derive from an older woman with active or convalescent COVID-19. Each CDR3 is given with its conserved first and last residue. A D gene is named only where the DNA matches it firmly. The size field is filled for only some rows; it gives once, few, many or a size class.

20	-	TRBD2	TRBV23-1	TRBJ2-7	CASSPTPGLAGDIRSYEQYF	TGCGCCAGCAGTCCAACCCCGGGACTAGCGGGAGACATTCGCTCCTACGAGCAGTACTTC
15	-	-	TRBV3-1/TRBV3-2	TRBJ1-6	CASRQETGSGSPLHF	TGTGCCAGCAGACAAGAAACAGGGTCCGGCTCACCCCTCCACTTT
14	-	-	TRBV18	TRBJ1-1	CASSPPGVDTEAFF	TGTGCCAGCTCACCCCCAGGGGTTGACACTGAAGCTTTCTTT
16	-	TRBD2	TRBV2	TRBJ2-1	CASRGLAGAPYNEQFF	TGTGCCAGCAGAGGACTAGCGGGGGCACCCTACAATGAGCAGTTCTTC
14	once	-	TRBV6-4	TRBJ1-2	CASSDSDSNYGYTF	TGTGCCAGCAGTGACTCCGACAGTAACTATGGCTACACCTTC
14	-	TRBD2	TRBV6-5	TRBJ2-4	CASSWGLAINIQYF	TGTGCCAGCAGTTGGGGACTAGCGATCAACATTCAGTACTTC
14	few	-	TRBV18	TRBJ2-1	CASSPMRDSGEQFF	TGTGCCAGCTCACCAATGAGGGATTCCGGTGAGCAGTTCTTC
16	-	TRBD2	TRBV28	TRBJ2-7	CASSPPPSGPIYEQYF	TGTGCCAGCAGCCCCCCTCCTAGCGGGCCAATCTACGAGCAGTACTTC
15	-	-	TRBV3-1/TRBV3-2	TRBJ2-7	CASSQAPGSSYEQYF	TGTGCCAGCAGCCAAGCCCCAGGGTCCTCCTACGAGCAGTACTTC
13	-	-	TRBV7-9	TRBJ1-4	CASSLVINEKLFF	TGTGCCAGCAGCTTAGTCATTAATGAAAAACTGTTTTTT
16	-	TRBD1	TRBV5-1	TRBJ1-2	CASSPGTGNQLGGYTF	TGCGCCAGCTCCCCCGGGACAGGGAATCAGTTGGGTGGCTACACCTTC
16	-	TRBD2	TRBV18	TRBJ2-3	CASSPYTSGRSDTQYF	TGTGCCAGCTCACCATACACTAGCGGGAGGTCAGATACGCAGTATTTT
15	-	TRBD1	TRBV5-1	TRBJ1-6	CASSLGGQGNSPLHF	TGCGCCAGCAGCTTGGGTGGACAGGGGAATTCACCCCTCCACTTT
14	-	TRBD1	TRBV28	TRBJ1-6	CASRGTVDNSPLHF	TGTGCCAGCAGAGGGACAGTGGATAATTCACCCCTCCACTTT
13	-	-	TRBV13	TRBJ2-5	CASSLRVQETQYF	TGTGCCAGCAGCTTGAGGGTACAGGAGACCCAGTACTTC
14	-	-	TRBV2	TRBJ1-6	CASSEASRNSPLHF	TGTGCCAGCAGTGAAGCCTCCAGGAATTCACCCCTCCACTTT
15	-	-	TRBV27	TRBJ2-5	CASSFSGQPGETQYF	TGTGCCAGCAGTTTCTCGGGTCAGCCGGGGGAGACCCAGTACTTC
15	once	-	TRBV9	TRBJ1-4	CASSPGEAPNEKLFF	TGTGCCAGCAGCCCAGGGGAAGCCCCTAATGAAAAACTGTTTTTT
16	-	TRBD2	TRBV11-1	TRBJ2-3	CASSHLVAGVKDTQYF	TGTGCCAGCAGCCATTTGGTAGCGGGAGTGAAAGATACGCAGTATTTT
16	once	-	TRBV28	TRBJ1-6	CASSPAGSSYNSPLHF	TGTGCCAGCAGCCCCGCAGGATCCTCCTATAATTCACCCCTCCACTTT
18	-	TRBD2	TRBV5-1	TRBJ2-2	CASSPLTSGRLNTGELFF	TGCGCCAGCAGCCCCTTGACTAGCGGGAGATTGAACACCGGGGAGCTGTTTTTT
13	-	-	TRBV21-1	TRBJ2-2	CASSAPETGELFF	TGTGCCAGCAGCGCGCCTGAAACCGGGGAGCTGTTTTTT
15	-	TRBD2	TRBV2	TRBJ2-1	CASSDRTSGYNERFF	TGTGCCAGCAGTGACCGAACTAGCGGCTACAATGAGCGGTTCTTC
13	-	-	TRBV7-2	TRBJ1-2	CASSSRQLYGYTF	TGTGCCAGCAGCTCGCGACAGCTCTATGGCTACACCTTC
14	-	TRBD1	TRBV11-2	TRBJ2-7	CASSLRQGSYEQYF	TGTGCCAGCAGCTTACGACAGGGATCCTACGAGCAGTACTTC
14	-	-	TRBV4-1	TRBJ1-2	CASSQGEREGGYTF	TGCGCCAGCAGCCAAGGCGAAAGGGAGGGAGGCTACACCTTC
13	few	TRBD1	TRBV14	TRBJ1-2	CASSKQGIGGYTF	TGTGCCAGCAGCAAACAGGGGATCGGGGGCTACACCTTC
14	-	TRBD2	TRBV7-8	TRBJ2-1	CASSSLAGGHEQFF	TGTGCCAGCAGCAGTCTAGCGGGAGGGCATGAGCAGTTCTTC
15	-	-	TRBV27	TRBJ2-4	CASSSSVVAKNIQYF	TGTGCCAGCAGTTCGTCAGTGGTAGCCAAAAACATTCAGTACTTC
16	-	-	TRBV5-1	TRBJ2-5	CASSPVGAGFQETQYF	TGCGCCAGCAGCCCCGTTGGAGCGGGCTTCCAAGAGACCCAGTACTTC
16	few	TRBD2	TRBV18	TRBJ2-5	CASSLGTSGNQETQYF	TGTGCCAGCTCACTTGGGACTAGCGGGAACCAAGAGACCCAGTACTTC
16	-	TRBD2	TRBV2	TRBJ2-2	CASSPLAGGPHGELFF	TGTGCCAGCAGCCCTCTAGCGGGGGGGCCTCACGGGGAGCTGTTTTTT